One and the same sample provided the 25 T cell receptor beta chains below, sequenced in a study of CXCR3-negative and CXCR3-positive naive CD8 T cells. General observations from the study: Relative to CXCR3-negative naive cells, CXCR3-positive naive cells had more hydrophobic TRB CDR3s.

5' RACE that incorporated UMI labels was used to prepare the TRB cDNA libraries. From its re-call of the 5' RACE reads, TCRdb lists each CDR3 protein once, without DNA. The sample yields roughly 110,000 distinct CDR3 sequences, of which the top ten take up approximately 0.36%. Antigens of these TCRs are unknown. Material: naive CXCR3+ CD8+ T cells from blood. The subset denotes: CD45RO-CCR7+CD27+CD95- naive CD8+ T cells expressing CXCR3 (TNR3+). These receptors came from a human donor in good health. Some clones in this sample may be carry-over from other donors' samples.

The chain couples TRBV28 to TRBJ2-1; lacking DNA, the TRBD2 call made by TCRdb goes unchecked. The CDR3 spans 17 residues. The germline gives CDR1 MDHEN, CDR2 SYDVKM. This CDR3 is CASSSRLAAKDRNEQFF.

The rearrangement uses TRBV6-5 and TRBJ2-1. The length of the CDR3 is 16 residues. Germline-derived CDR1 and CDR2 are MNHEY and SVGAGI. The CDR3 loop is CASSYSFRSSYNEQFF.

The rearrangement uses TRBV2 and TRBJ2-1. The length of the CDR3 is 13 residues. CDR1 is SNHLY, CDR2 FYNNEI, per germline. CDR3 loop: CASSASRYNEQFF.

The CDR3 spells CASSGTGTTSWAYEQYF. The chain links TRBV28 to TRBJ2-7; TCRdb reports TRBD1, a call that lacks DNA to check it against. From germline, CDR1 is MDHEN and CDR2 SYDVKM. CDR3 length: 17 amino acids.

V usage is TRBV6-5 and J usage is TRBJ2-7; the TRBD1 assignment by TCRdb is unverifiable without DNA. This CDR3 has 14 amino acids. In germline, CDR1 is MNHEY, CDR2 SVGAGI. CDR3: CASSTMTDSYEQYF.

CDR3: CASSFRFSSYNEQFF. The chain uses TRBV12-3 or TRBV12-4 and TRBJ2-1. There are 15 residues in the CDR3.

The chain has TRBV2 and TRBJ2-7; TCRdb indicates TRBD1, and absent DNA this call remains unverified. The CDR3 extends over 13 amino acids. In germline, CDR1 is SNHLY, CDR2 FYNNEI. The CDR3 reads CASRPGQTYEQYF.

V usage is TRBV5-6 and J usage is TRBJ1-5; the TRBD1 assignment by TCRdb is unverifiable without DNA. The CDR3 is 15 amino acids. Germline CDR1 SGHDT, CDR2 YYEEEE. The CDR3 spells CASSFMGVGDQPQHF.

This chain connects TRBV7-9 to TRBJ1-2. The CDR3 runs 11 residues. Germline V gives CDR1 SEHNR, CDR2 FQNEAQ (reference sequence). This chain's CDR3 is CASSLARFLTF.

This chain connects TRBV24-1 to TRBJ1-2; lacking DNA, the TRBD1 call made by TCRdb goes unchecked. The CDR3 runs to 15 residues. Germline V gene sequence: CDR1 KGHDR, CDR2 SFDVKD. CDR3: CATSGPGQGAVGYTF.

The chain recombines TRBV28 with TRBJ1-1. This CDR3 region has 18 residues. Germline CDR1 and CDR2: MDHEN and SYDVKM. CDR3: CASSSDSVGRGMNTEAFF. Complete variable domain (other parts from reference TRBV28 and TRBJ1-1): DVKVTQSSRYLVKRTGEKVFLECVQDMDHENMFWYRQDPGLGLRLIYFSYDVKMKEKGDIPEGYSVSREKKERFSLILESASTNQTSMYLCASSSDSVGRGMNTEAFFGQGTRLTVV.

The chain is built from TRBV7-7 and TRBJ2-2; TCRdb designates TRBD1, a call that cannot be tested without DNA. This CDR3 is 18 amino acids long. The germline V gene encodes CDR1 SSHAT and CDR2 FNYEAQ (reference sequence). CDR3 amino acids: CASSFHPSGQTNTGELFF.

CDR3 in amino acids: CSPLAGGEQFF. The genes are TRBV29-1 and TRBJ2-1; the D gene TCRdb calls, TRBD1, cannot be checked with no DNA. Germline V gene lookup returns CDR1 SQVTM and CDR2 ANQGSEA. This CDR3 comprises 11 residues.

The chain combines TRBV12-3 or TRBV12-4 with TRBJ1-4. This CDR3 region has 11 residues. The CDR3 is CASSFGEKLFF.

CDR3 amino acids: CASSLRTSGGGYNEQFF. The V gene is TRBV7-9, the J gene TRBJ2-1; TCRdb designates TRBD2, a call that cannot be tested without DNA. Germline values: CDR1 SEHNR, CDR2 FQNEAQ (reference sequence). This CDR3 comprises 17 residues.

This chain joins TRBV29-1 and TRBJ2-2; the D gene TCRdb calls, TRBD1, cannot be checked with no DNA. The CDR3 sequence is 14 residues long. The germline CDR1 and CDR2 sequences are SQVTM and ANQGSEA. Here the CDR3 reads CSVNGGANTGELFF.

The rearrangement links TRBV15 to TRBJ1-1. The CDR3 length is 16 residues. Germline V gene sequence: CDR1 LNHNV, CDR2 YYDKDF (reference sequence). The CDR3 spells CATSRDGLGLNTEAFF. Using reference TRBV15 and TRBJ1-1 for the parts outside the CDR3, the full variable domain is DAMVIQNPRYQVTQFGKPVTLSCSQTLNHNVMYWYQQKSSQAPKLLFHYYDKDFNNEADTPDNFQSRRPNTSFCFLDIRSPGLGDTAMYLCATSRDGLGLNTEAFFGQGTRLTVV.

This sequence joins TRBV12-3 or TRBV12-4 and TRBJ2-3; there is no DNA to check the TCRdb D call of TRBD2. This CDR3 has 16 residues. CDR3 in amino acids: CASSLEVGRLTDTQYF.

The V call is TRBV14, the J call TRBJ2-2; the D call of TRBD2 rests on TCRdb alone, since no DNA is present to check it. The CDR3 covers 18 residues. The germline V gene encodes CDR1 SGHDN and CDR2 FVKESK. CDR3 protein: CASSEREIFSVNTGELFF.

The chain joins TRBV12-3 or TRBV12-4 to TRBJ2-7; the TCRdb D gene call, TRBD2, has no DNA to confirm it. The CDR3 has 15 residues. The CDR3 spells CASSFSSRASYEQYF.

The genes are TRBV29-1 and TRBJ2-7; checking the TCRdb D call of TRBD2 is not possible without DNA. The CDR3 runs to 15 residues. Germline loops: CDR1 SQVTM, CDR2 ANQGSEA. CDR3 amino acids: CSVELAGGPSGEQYF.

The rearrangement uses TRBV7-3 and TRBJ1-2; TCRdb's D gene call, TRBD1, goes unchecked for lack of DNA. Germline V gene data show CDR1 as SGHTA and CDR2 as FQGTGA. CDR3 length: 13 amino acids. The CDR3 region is CASSLGDRAGYTF. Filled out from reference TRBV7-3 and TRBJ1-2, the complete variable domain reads GAGVSQTPSNKVTEKGKYVELRCDPISGHTALYWYRQSLGQGPEFLIYFQGTGAADDSGLPNDRFFAVRPEGSVSTLKIQRTERGDSAVYLCASSLGDRAGYTFGSGTRLTVV.

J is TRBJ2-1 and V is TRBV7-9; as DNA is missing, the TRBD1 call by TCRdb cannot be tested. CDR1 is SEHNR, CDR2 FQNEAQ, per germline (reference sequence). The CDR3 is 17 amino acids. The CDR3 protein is CASSFFRGPSPHNEQFF. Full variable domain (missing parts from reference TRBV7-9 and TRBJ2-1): DTGVSQNPRHKITKRGQNVTFRCDPISEHNRLYWYRQTLGQGPEFLTYFQNEAQLEKSRLLSDRFSAERPKGSFSTLEIQRTEQGDSAMYLCASSFFRGPSPHNEQFFGPGTRLTVL.

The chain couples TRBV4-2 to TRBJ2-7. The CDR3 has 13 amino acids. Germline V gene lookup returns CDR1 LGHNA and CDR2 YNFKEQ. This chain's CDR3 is CASSQDGESQQYF.

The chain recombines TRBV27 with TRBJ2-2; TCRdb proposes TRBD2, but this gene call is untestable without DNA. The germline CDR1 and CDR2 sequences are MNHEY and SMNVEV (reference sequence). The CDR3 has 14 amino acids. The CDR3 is CASSLGVVGGELFF.